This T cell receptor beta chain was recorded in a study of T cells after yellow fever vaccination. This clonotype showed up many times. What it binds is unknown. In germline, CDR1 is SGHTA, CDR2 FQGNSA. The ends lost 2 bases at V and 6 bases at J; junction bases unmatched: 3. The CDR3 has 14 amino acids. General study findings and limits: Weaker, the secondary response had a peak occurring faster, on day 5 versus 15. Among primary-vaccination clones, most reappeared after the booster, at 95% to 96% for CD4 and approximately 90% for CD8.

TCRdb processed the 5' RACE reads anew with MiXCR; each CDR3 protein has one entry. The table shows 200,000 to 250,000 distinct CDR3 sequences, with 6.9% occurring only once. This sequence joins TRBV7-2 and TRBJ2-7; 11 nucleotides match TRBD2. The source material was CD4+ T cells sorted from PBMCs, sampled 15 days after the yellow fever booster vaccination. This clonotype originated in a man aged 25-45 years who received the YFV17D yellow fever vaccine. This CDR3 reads CASSLRLAGPEQYF. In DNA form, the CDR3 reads TGTGCCAGCAGCTTACGACTAGCGGGACCCGAGCAGTACTTC.